This T cell receptor (beta chain) was captured in a study of blood T cell repertoires in COVID-19. Trimming removed 10 bases from V and 2 bases from J, with 18 bases in between. The CDR3 totals 14 residues. Germline V gene lookup returns CDR1 MDHEN and CDR2 SYDVKM. Profiling relied on immunoSEQ multiplex PCR, and the TCRdb table lists in-frame clones only, not all of them. The sample has some 190,000 clones, 70% to 90% seen once; the top ten hold 3% to 4%. The clonotype originates from a man aged 60-69 years with acute or convalescent COVID-19. The sample consisted of peripheral blood. The chain is built from TRBV28 and TRBJ2-7; maybe TRBD2 (6 bases). The CDR3 protein is CATTTVGGTYEQYF. The DNA of the CDR3 is TGTGCCACTACGACGGTTGGCGGGACCTACGAGCAGTACTTC.